This TCR beta chain was retrieved from a study of blood T cell repertoires in COVID-19. The CDR3 has 15 amino acids. CDR1 and CDR2 from the germline V gene are SEHNR and FQNEAQ (reference sequence). J gave up 1 base and V 5 bases, and 4 bases lay outside the gene matches. Profiled with immunoSEQ multiplex PCR; TCRdb holds only in-frame clones, not every one. This table holds under 75,000 clones, about 81% found once. Sample: peripheral blood. This receptor was taken from a man older than 75 with acute or convalescent COVID-19. The genes are TRBV7-9 and TRBJ2-2; 7 bases are shared with TRBD1. The CDR3, as DNA: TGTGCCAGCAGCCCGCGGACAGGGAACACCGGGGAGCTGTTTTTT. Its translation: CASSPRTGNTGELFF.